This T cell receptor beta chain is from a study of T cells in Graves' hyperthyroidism and ophthalmopathy. There are many counts of this clonotype. Amplified TCR beta CDR3 regions derived from RNA transcripts. Primed by the HTBI set, a first-round RT-PCR was run on the TCR CDR3. TCRdb independently ran MiXCR on the multiplex PCR reads; one entry per CDR3 protein. The sample contains under 400,000 distinct CDR3 sequences, 16% of which appear only once. Trimming stripped 5 bases from V and 4 bases from J, with 9 bases between. The CDR3 is 12 residues long. Germline V gene data show CDR1 as SEHNR and CDR2 as FQNEAQ (reference sequence).

Source material: blood. This sequence originates from a man between 25 and 39 years old with Graves' hyperthyroidism. The V call is TRBV7-9, the J call TRBJ2-7; D unclear. The CDR3 nucleotides are TGTGCCAGCAGCCCCCCGAGGTACGAGCAGTACTTC. Its protein is CASSPPRYEQYF.